Each of the 18 T cell receptor beta chains below was sequenced from the same sample in a study of Graves' ophthalmopathy and Graves' hyperthyroidism. Amplification of TCR beta CDR3 regions used RNA transcripts. RT-PCR in the first round used HTBI primers; a second-round multiplex PCR followed. TCRdb analysed the multiplex PCR reads with MiXCR anew, one entry per CDR3 protein. The sample includes hundreds of thousands of distinct CDR3 sequences, 22% seen only once; the top ten take roughly 6.9%. What was sequenced was peripheral blood. These receptors were obtained from a woman younger than 35 with stable Graves' hyperthyroidism. Some clones in this sample may be carry-over from other donors' samples.

This clonotype was observed many times. The chain joins TRBV27 to TRBJ2-7, with D perhaps matching TRBD1 or TRBD2 (5 bases each). Per germline, CDR1 MNHEY and CDR2 SMNVEV (reference sequence). V was clipped by 4 bases and J by 4 bases, with 8 bases between them. This CDR3 spans 12 amino acids. Here the CDR3 DNA reads TGTGCCAGCAGTTCGGGGCGATACGAGCAGTACTTC. This encodes CASSSGRYEQYF.

J is TRBJ2-7 and V is TRBV30; no clear D. V lost 3 bases to trimming and J lost 2 bases, with 11 bases between them. CDR1 is GTSNPN and CDR2 is SVGIG in the germline V gene (reference sequence). The CDR3 has 13 amino acids. For the CDR3, the DNA is TGTGCCTGGAGACAGCCCATCACCTACGAGCAGTACTTC. Translated: CAWRQPITYEQYF.

J is TRBJ1-1 and V is TRBV6-5; TRBD1 is a possible D gene (5 bases). CDR3 length equals 14 residues. Germline CDR1 reads MNHEY; CDR2 reads SVGAGI. Trimming pared 1 base from V and 4 bases from J, leaving 10 bases between. CDR3 sequence: CASSYFGAPTEAFF. In DNA form, the CDR3 reads TGTGCCAGCAGTTACTTCGGGGCTCCCACTGAAGCTTTCTTT.

This chain connects TRBV11-2 to TRBJ2-7; D not certain. This CDR3 is 13 amino acids long. Per the germline V gene, CDR1 is SGHAT and CDR2 is FQNNGV. Trimming removed 5 bases at V and 12 bases at J, with 20 bases between. CDR3 protein: CASSPETDPVTYF. The DNA for the CDR3 is TGTGCCAGCAGCCCGGAGACGGACCCTGTAACGTACTTC.

The table lists this clonotype with many counts. The chain employs TRBV6-2 or TRBV6-3 and TRBJ2-5; 9 nucleotides agree with TRBD1. The V gene's germline CDR1 is MNHEY and CDR2 SVGEGT. With 6 bases clipped from V and 6 bases from J, the junction kept 8 bases outside the gene matches. The CDR3 is 14 amino acids. The CDR3 DNA reads as TGTGCCAGCAGGCTCGGACAGGGGTTGCAGACCCAGTACTTC. Protein product: CASRLGQGLQTQYF.

This clonotype was seen ten or more times. This may be a read error: a much more frequent sequence differs by one nucleotide. This chain joins TRBV7-2 and TRBJ2-4; tentative D call: TRBD1 (6 bases). Looked up from germline, CDR1 is SGHTA and CDR2 is FQGNSA. CDR3 length equals 15 residues. CDR3 residues: CASSEQQGGKNIKYF. The CDR3 nucleotides are TGTGCCAGCAGCGAACAACAGGGCGGCAAAAACATTAAGTACTTC.

This clonotype was recorded once. This chain connects TRBV7-2 to TRBJ2-7; 9 nucleotides agree with TRBD1. There are 14 residues in the CDR3. V was clipped by 6 bases and J by 3 bases; unmatched bases: 6. The germline V gene has CDR1 SGHTA and CDR2 FQGNSA. The CDR3 here is CASRSGQGNYEQYF. The CDR3 DNA follows: TGTGCCAGCAGATCAGGACAGGGGAACTACGAGCAGTACTTC.

In this sample, this clonotype turned up many times. The V gene is TRBV28, the J gene TRBJ1-5; D unresolved. The CDR3 extends over 13 amino acids. Germline V CDR1 and CDR2: MDHEN, SYDVKM. Trimming left V 3 bases short and J 6 bases short, with 9 bases between. CDR3: CASSFPGGQPQHF. CDR3 in DNA: TGTGCCAGCAGTTTCCCTGGCGGTCAGCCCCAGCATTTT.

This clonotype was seen repeatedly, ten times or more. This chain joins TRBV6-5 and TRBJ2-7, with D perhaps matching TRBD2 (6 bases). The ends were cut back, 2 bases at V and 4 bases at J, with 9 bases in the middle. Germline loops: CDR1 MNHEY, CDR2 SVGAGI. The CDR3 is made up of 13 amino acids. The CDR3 DNA reads as TGTGCCAGCAGTTACCGTCTAGCGTACGAGCAGTACTTC. Translated: CASSYRLAYEQYF.

This clonotype was observed a handful of times. V usage is TRBV24-1 and J usage is TRBJ2-5; D is perhaps TRBD1 (7 bases). The CDR3 runs to 12 residues. V lost 9 bases and J lost 7, with 14 bases in between. In germline, CDR1 is KGHDR, CDR2 SFDVKD. CDR3 in amino acids: CATPDRRGTQYF. The CDR3 DNA reads TGTGCCACCCCGGACAGGCGGGGGACCCAGTACTTC.

This clonotype was detected a few times. This chain connects TRBV12-3 or TRBV12-4 to TRBJ1-2; 7 nucleotides match TRBD1. J was trimmed by 14 bases and V by 5 bases; bases with no gene match: 8. There are 11 residues in the CDR3. The CDR3: CASSATGVRTF. The CDR3 DNA is TGTGCCAGCAGTGCAACAGGGGTGAGGACCTTC.

This clonotype was recorded a few times. One end of the junction does not line up with germline, which may come from a read error. The genes are TRBV20-1 and TRBJ2-4, with 14 bases lining up with TRBD2. CDR3 length: 21 amino acids. Germline V gene lookup returns CDR1 DFQATT and CDR2 SNEGSKA (reference sequence). CDR3 in DNA: TGCAGTGCTCCCGCCCAACCGGGACTAGCGGGAGTAAGAGGTCCCAAAAACATTAAGTACTTC. It is translated as CSAPAQPGLAGVRGPKNIKYF.

The CDR3 nucleotides read TGTGCCAGCAGAAAGACAGGGGCTTCCTACGAGCAGTACTTC. Encoded protein: CASRKTGASYEQYF. The chain couples TRBV13 to TRBJ2-7; 8 nucleotides match TRBD1. This CDR3 spans 14 amino acids. Germline assignment: CDR1 PRHDT and CDR2 FYEKMQ (reference sequence). The J segment lost 1 base and the V segment lost 6 bases, leaving 5 bases of the junction unmatched.

This clonotype was seen a single time. The chain recombines TRBV6-1 with TRBJ2-7; the D is unclear. The CDR3 extends over 16 amino acids. V lost 0 bases to trimming and J lost 5 bases, with 17 bases between them. The V gene's germline CDR1 is MNHNS and CDR2 SASEGT. The CDR3 sequence: CASSEADGRRSNEQYF. For the CDR3, the DNA is TGTGCCAGCAGTGAAGCCGACGGACGACGGTCTAACGAGCAGTACTTC.

The sample holds many counts of this clonotype. The chain employs TRBV4-1 and TRBJ2-7; D remains ambiguous. This CDR3 has 15 amino acids. Looked up from germline, CDR1 is MGHRA and CDR2 is YSYEKL. Trimming took 0 bases from V and 3 from J, leaving 12 bases between them. Here the CDR3 DNA reads TGCGCCAGCAGCCAAGATCGATTCCCAAGCTACGAGCAGTACTTC. The encoded protein is CASSQDRFPSYEQYF.

This clonotype has only a few counts. V and J are TRBV10-3 and TRBJ1-4; 7 bases line up with TRBD1. CDR1 is ENHRY, CDR2 SYGVKD, per germline. The CDR3 is 12 amino acids. J lost 15 bases, V lost 5 bases, and 9 bases had no gene match. The CDR3 DNA sequence: TGTGCCATCAGTCCAGGGGGGGGAATATTGTTTTTT. Its protein is CAISPGGGILFF.

At least ten counts were recorded for this clonotype. This chain uses TRBV13 with TRBJ1-1; D is unclear. CDR3 size: 14 residues. Germline loops: CDR1 PRHDT, CDR2 FYEKMQ (reference sequence). V was cut by 5 bases and J by 0 bases, with 10 bases left in between. The CDR3 here is CASSPPRMNTEAFF. The DNA for the CDR3 is TGTGCCAGCAGCCCTCCAAGGATGAACACTGAAGCTTTCTTT.

The V gene is TRBV6-1, the J gene TRBJ2-5; 11 bases fit TRBD2. The CDR3 runs to 15 residues. Germline values: CDR1 MNHNS, CDR2 SASEGT. With 2 bases clipped from V and 7 bases from J, the junction kept 6 bases outside the gene matches. The CDR3 DNA reads TGTGCCAGCAGTGAACTGGGACTAGCGGTCCCGACCCAGTACTTC. Amino acid sequence: CASSELGLAVPTQYF.